This T cell receptor beta chain was obtained from a study of blood T cell repertoires in COVID-19. Study-level information: Acute and convalescent COVID-19 specimens originated in the United States, Italy and Spain. The cDNA or gDNA used as material had been derived from T cells, B-cell-depleted T cells, or PBMCs.

Authors' analysis steps: Estimates of nucleated cell counts were drawn from the amplification of reference gene primers. TCRdb keeps only in-frame clones here, not all; method: immunoSEQ multiplex PCR. V, J and clone size are those of that table, while D and trimming were read from the DNA. The top ten hold about 3.5% of the sample, which has 300,000 to 350,000 clones, about 93% seen once. With 5 bases clipped from V and 4 bases from J, the junction kept 0 bases outside the gene matches. Germline V lookup: CDR1 SGHAT, CDR2 FQNNGV. This CDR3 is built from 12 residues. The TCR originated in a woman under 30 who had recovered from COVID-19. The chain joins TRBV11-2 to TRBJ1-1; TRBD1 aligns across 8 bases. Sequences were obtained from peripheral blood. CDR3 region: CASSTGGTEAFF. The CDR3 bases are TGTGCCAGCAGCACAGGGGGCACTGAAGCTTTCTTT.